This T cell receptor beta chain was profiled in a study of cytomegalovirus exposure and HLA in healthy donors. The study's findings and limits: Among TCR beta chains, those listed as cytomegalovirus-associated numbered approximately 150. The CMV antigen specificity of a few CMV-associated chains was confirmed through in vitro analysis. Cytomegalovirus status, reportedly, was diagnosed with high specificity and sensitivity by the classifier.

Germline V gives CDR1 SGHAT, CDR2 FQNNGV. Trimming took 1 base from V and 1 from J; bases not matched to a gene: 6. The CDR3 consists of 16 residues. Comment on this clone: As yet, its antigen is unknown.

Donors were drawn from the 120-subject validation cohort, separate from the approximately 700-subject first cohort. Only in-frame clones appear in the TCRdb table, and some are missing; sequencing was by immunoSEQ multiplex PCR. The sample includes about 98,000 clones, approximately 94% of them seen just once. V gene TRBV11-2 combines with J gene TRBJ2-5; 7 bases match TRBD1. The sequenced sample was PBMCs. This clonotype was sampled from a woman aged 18-35 years in good health and CMV-seronegative. The CDR3 nucleotides read TGTGCCAGCAGCTTAGGAGGGGGCGTATTCCAAGAGACCCAGTACTTC. It specifies CASSLGGGVFQETQYF.